This T cell receptor beta chain was identified during a study of Graves' ophthalmopathy and Graves' hyperthyroidism. Broader study findings: From stable hyperthyroidism, ophthalmopathy was separated by a 13-signature model with 87.88% sensitivity and approximately 84% specificity.

This clonotype appeared many times. Its antigen is unidentified. Per germline, CDR1 SGHTA and CDR2 FQGTGA. Trimming removed 2 bases at V and 5 bases at J, with 9 bases between. The CDR3 length is 13 residues. Aged 18 to 65, hyperthyroidism patients had new diagnoses of under 2 months' duration. Establishment of the diagnosis relied upon clinical symptoms, serum thyroxine, TRAb, thyroid ultrasound and orbital computed tomography. Amplifying from RNA transcripts, the study obtained TCR beta CDR3 regions. An opening RT-PCR round employed HTBI primers and preceded a second-round multiplex PCR. TCRdb passed the multiplex PCR reads through MiXCR, listing each CDR3 protein once. The profile shows around 1.1 million distinct CDR3 sequences, less than 45% of them singletons.

V and J are TRBV7-3 and TRBJ2-5; D gene ambiguous. Sequencing input: peripheral blood or thyroid tissue (not recorded which). The source of this sequence is an adult man with Graves' hyperthyroidism. CDR3 residues: CASSLSPGETQYF. The CDR3 nucleotides are TGTGCCAGCAGCTTATCACCTGGGGAGACCCAGTACTTC.